The rows below give T cell receptor beta chains drawn from one sample of a study of early T cells in non-severe SARS-CoV-2 infection. TCRdb reprocessed the 5' RACE reads via MiXCR and lists one record per CDR3 protein. The data show nearly 60,000 distinct CDR3 sequences, roughly 13% seen once. The sample was whole blood. Receptor source: an adult who was a healthcare worker with PCR-confirmed SARS-CoV-2 infection or an uninfected control (not recorded which). Each CDR3 is given with its conserved first and last residue. The D gene is left open where the match is weak. Part of the rows lack a size; the others show once, few, many or a class for expanded clones.

cdr3_nt	cdr3_aa	d_call	j_call	clone_size	v_call
TGCGCCACCAGATTGGCTCCCTCCGGGAGGAACACCGGGGAGCTGTTTTTT	CATRLAPSGRNTGELFF	.	TRBJ2-2	many	TRBV4-1
TGTGCCAGCAGTTTAGGGCAGTCAGAGACCCAGTACTTC	CASSLGQSETQYF	.	TRBJ2-5	many	TRBV12-3/TRBV12-4
TGCGCCAGCAGTCCTACTAGTGCGAACACCGGGGAGCTGTTTTTT	CASSPTSANTGELFF	.	TRBJ2-2	few	TRBV5-1
TGTGCCATCAGTGACAGATACGAGCAGTACTTC	CAISDRYEQYF	.	TRBJ2-7	few	TRBV10-3
TGTGCCAGCTCACACGGACAGGGCGCCCCTATTAACTATGGCTACACCTTC	CASSHGQGAPINYGYTF	TRBD1	TRBJ1-2	.	TRBV18
TGTGCAAGCAGGGCCACGTTTAATAGCAATCAGCCCCAGCATTTT	CASRATFNSNQPQHF	.	TRBJ1-5	once	TRBV3-1
TGTGCCACCAGTGATTCCAGGACCAACACTGAAGCTTTCTTT	CATSDSRTNTEAFF	.	TRBJ1-1	many	TRBV24-1
TGTGCCAGCAGCTCGGGACTAGCCTACGAGCAGTACTTC	CASSSGLAYEQYF	TRBD2	TRBJ2-7	many	TRBV3-1
TGTGCCAGCAGATCCGGGACCGCCGGAAACACCATATATTTT	CASRSGTAGNTIYF	.	TRBJ1-3	.	TRBV2
TGTGCCAGCAGCGACGGACAGTTAGGGGGCCATAGCAATCAGCCCCAGCATTTT	CASSDGQLGGHSNQPQHF	TRBD1	TRBJ1-5	many	TRBV5-8
TGCAGCGTCCAAGAGGGGGGAGTAGGGAATTCACCCCTCCACTTT	CSVQEGGVGNSPLHF	.	TRBJ1-6	few	TRBV29-1